This passage covers 14 T cell receptor beta chains from one sample sequenced in a study of cytomegalovirus exposure and HLA in healthy donors. Primers included in the PCR were 60 Vbeta and 13 Jbeta primers. Sequencing was performed with immunoSEQ multiplex PCR; in TCRdb, only in-frame clones are kept and a portion is missing. The sample yields 130,000 or so clones, 70% to 90% seen once. The specimen sequenced was PBMCs. The receptors derive from a middle-aged man in good health and CMV-seronegative.

This chain links TRBV25-1 with TRBJ1-6; the D is unclear. Deletions cut 4 bases from V and 6 bases from J, with 7 bases between. This CDR3 is built from 13 residues. CDR1 is MGHDK, CDR2 SYGVNS, per germline. The CDR3 is CASSAVFNSPLHF. For the CDR3, the DNA is TGTGCCAGCAGTGCAGTTTTTAATTCACCCCTCCACTTT.

This clone was seen a few times. The rearrangement links TRBV19 to TRBJ2-7, with 9 bases that match TRBD1. The ends lost 4 bases at V and 1 base at J; junction bases unmatched: 2. From germline, CDR1 is LNHDA and CDR2 SQIVND (reference sequence). The length of the CDR3 is 14 residues. CDR3 sequence: CASSRDRASYEQYF. The CDR3 region has the DNA TGTGCCAGTAGTAGGGACAGGGCATCCTACGAGCAGTACTTC.

The table lists this clone with a count of one. This chain uses TRBV19 with TRBJ1-6, with D tentatively TRBD1 (6 bases). V lost 6 bases, J lost 8 bases, and 17 bases lay in between. This CDR3 spans 15 amino acids. Germline loops: CDR1 LNHDA, CDR2 SQIVND (reference sequence). The CDR3 protein is CASRKTGVRDSPLHF. Here the CDR3 DNA reads TGTGCCAGTAGAAAGACAGGAGTAAGGGATTCACCCCTCCACTTT.

This clone was counted between two and nine times. V usage is TRBV5-1 and J usage is TRBJ2-5; 8 bases align to TRBD2. Germline-derived CDR1 and CDR2 are SGHRS and YFSETQ. CDR3 length: 15 amino acids. V gave up 0 bases and J gave up 4 bases; unmatched junction bases: 5. The CDR3 loop reads CASSLDGGAAETQYF. In nucleotides, the CDR3 is TGCGCCAGCAGCTTGGACGGGGGGGCCGCAGAGACCCAGTACTTC.

In the case of this clone: Germline is not matched at one junction end, which may reflect a read error. The rearrangement joins TRBV6-6 to TRBJ1-6; the match to TRBD1 covers 8 bases. Germline loops: CDR1 MNHNY, CDR2 SVGAGI (reference sequence). The CDR3 covers 16 residues. This CDR3 is CASSQDRDSNNSPLHF. For the CDR3, the DNA is TGTGCCAGCAGTCAGGACAGGGACTCCAATAATTCACCCCTCCACTTT.

The chain employs TRBV27 and TRBJ2-3; the match to TRBD2 covers 7 bases. Trimming removed 5 bases from V and 1 base from J; junction bases left unmatched: 9. The CDR3 sequence is 16 residues long. Germline values: CDR1 MNHEY, CDR2 SMNVEV (reference sequence). The CDR3 loop reads CASSPLVAGGTDTQYF. The CDR3 coding sequence is TGTGCCAGCAGTCCCCTCGTGGCGGGAGGCACAGATACGCAGTATTTT.

The chain has TRBV7-6 and TRBJ2-7; 13 bases fit TRBD2. This CDR3 contains 18 residues. Germline loops: CDR1 SGHVS, CDR2 FNYEAQ. J gave up 6 bases and V 2 bases, and 13 bases lay outside the gene matches. This chain's CDR3 is CASSLMGLRTSGRGEQYF. As DNA, the CDR3 is TGTGCCAGCAGCTTAATGGGCCTTAGGACTAGCGGGAGAGGCGAGCAGTACTTC.

The chain's CDR3 is CASSQVYRSNTEAFF. The CDR3, as DNA: TGCGCCAGCAGCCAAGTATACAGGTCGAACACTGAAGCTTTCTTT. The V and J genes are TRBV4-1 and TRBJ1-1, with D possibly TRBD1 on 5 matching bases. Trimming took off 1 base at V and 1 base at J, with 10 bases between the two ends. This CDR3 is 15 amino acids long. Germline CDR1 is MGHRA and CDR2 is YSYEKL.

The chain employs TRBV5-6 and TRBJ1-1; the D is unclear. In germline, CDR1 is SGHDT, CDR2 YYEEEE. The CDR3 is made up of 14 amino acids. The V end lost 4 bases, the J end lost 1 base, and 11 bases lay between the germline ends. The CDR3 DNA reads TGTGCCAGCAGCCCCTACAGCCGGAACACTGAAGCTTTCTTT. Amino acids: CASSPYSRNTEAFF.

The chain recombines TRBV5-3 with TRBJ2-2, with unresolved D. TRBV5-3 is flagged as an ORF with uncertain function. Deletions cut 4 bases from V and 6 bases from J, with 10 bases between. The CDR3 length is 13 residues. The chain's CDR3 is CARSKPGSGELFF. In DNA, the CDR3 is TGTGCCAGAAGCAAACCGGGTTCCGGGGAGCTGTTTTTT.

The chain couples TRBV7-9 to TRBJ2-1; D may be TRBD2 (7 bases). V was pared by 1 base and J by 4 bases, with 14 bases between. In germline, CDR1 is SEHNR, CDR2 FQNEAQ (reference sequence). This CDR3 has 16 residues. CDR3 sequence reads: CASSLGRGAAYNEQFF. The CDR3 DNA reads as TGTGCCAGCAGCTTAGGTCGGGGGGCTGCGTACAATGAGCAGTTCTTC.

The V call is TRBV10-3, the J call TRBJ2-5, with a tentative D call TRBD1 (5 bases). The DNA end is more similar to TRBJ2-7, so the J call may be wrong. The CDR3 is 15 residues long. Germline CDR1 and CDR2: ENHRY and SYGVKD. The CDR3 spells CAISESLGRQYEQYF. CDR3 sequence (DNA): TGTGCCATCAGTGAGTCTCTGGGAAGACAGTACGAGCAGTACTTC.

V and J are TRBV28 and TRBJ2-7; D might be TRBD2 (5 bases). V shed 6 bases and J shed 7 bases, with 19 bases lying between them. Germline V gene lookup returns CDR1 MDHEN and CDR2 SYDVKM. CDR3 length: 14 amino acids. This CDR3 reads CASSSGAGVREQYF. The CDR3 nucleotides are TGTGCCAGCAGCTCAGGTGCGGGCGTGCGGGAGCAGTACTTC.

This clone was picked up a small number of times. The chain couples TRBV5-1 to TRBJ2-3; 9 nucleotides agree with TRBD2. CDR1 SGHRS and CDR2 YFSETQ come from the germline V gene. Trimming removed 1 base from V and 2 bases from J; junction bases left unmatched: 11. CDR3 length: 18 amino acids. The DNA for the CDR3 is TGCGCCAGCAGCTTGTGGGCGCCCGGGACTAGCACCACAGATACGCAGTATTTT. Amino acid sequence: CASSLWAPGTSTTDTQYF.